This paragraph reports one TCR beta chain. The antigen is not known. This sample was included in a study of OX40 agonist ivuxolimab in advanced cancers. Whole-study context: Ivuxolimab was administered intravenously to patients at 0.01 to 10 mg/kg every 2 weeks. A history of anti-PD-1, anti-PD-L1 or anti-CTLA-4 therapy was acceptable, and approximately 39% had some.

Clones were sequenced by immunoSEQ multiplex PCR, and TCRdb holds only the in-frame ones, with some missing. The sample has tens of thousands of clones, around 87% seen once; the top ten hold 3% to 4.5%. General observations from the study: The specificity for antigen of the expanded peripheral T cells was not determined. Dose levels from 0.1 to 3.0 mg/kg saw CD4+ and CD8+ blood T cells expand clonally by week 6.

This clonotype originated in an adult with an advanced solid tumor such as melanoma, head and neck, liver or kidney cancer. Sequencing was performed on CD4+ or CD8+ T cells sorted from blood, taken in a trial of the OX40 agonist ivuxolimab.

CDR3 protein: CASSYSKSRYEQYF. The CDR3 DNA follows: TGTGCCAGCAGTTACTCGAAGAGCAGGTACGAGCAGTACTTC. The chain is built from TRBV6-5 and TRBJ2-7; no reliable D call. Germline CDR1 MNHEY, CDR2 SVGAGI. This CDR3 contains 14 residues. The V and J ends lost 0 bases and 4 bases respectively, with 10 bases between them.